What follows are 2 T cell receptor beta chains derived from one specimen sequenced in a study of technical replicates of blood from four donors. This table comes from immunoSEQ multiplex PCR, and its TCRdb copy is limited to in-frame clones, with some not included. This table has roughly 79,000 clones, around 94% appearing once. The sequenced sample consisted of T cells isolated from PBMCs. The receptors derive from a human donor in good health.

The chain uses TRBV19 and TRBJ1-2, with 8 bases that match TRBD1. V lost 6 bases to trimming and J lost 7 bases; unmatched junction nucleotides: 13. Germline values: CDR1 LNHDA, CDR2 SQIVND (reference sequence). This CDR3 has 15 amino acids. The CDR3 protein is CASRTGGIMSSGYTF. The CDR3 nucleotides are TGTGCCAGTAGAACAGGGGGGATAATGAGTAGTGGCTACACCTTC.

V usage is TRBV28 and J usage is TRBJ2-1; 9 bases match TRBD1. Germline-derived CDR1 and CDR2 are MDHEN and SYDVKM. J lost 9 bases, V lost 11 bases, and 14 bases had no gene match. The CDR3 is made up of 14 amino acids. The CDR3 protein is CAVKRDREIAEQFF. The DNA of the CDR3 is TGTGCCGTAAAGCGGGACAGGGAAATTGCTGAGCAGTTCTTC.